These 3 T cell receptor beta chains were sequenced from one sample in a study of human T cells and chemical hapten exposure. TCRdb recomputed calls from the RACE reads with MiXCR, one row per CDR3 protein. The repertoire holds 120,000 or so distinct CDR3 sequences, with roughly an eighth as singletons. This sample's time point: patch test 1, 2 weeks after DPC sensitization. The treatment denotes: therapeutic diphenylcyclopropenone sensitization with weekly scalp DPC. Material: whole blood, obtained in connection with sensitization to the hapten diphenylcyclopropenone (DPC). The receptors stem from a man between 18 and 29 years old with alopecia areata. Some clones in this sample may be carry-over from other donors' samples.

This chain connects TRBV20-1 to TRBJ1-6; D ambiguous. The CDR3 totals 12 residues. From germline, CDR1 is DFQATT and CDR2 SNEGSKA (reference sequence). V lost 3 bases, J lost 7 bases, and 7 bases lay in between. The CDR3 region has the DNA TGCAGTGCTAGGGGCCAAAATTCACCCCTCCACTTT. Protein sequence: CSARGQNSPLHF.

This clonotype was counted many times. This chain links TRBV7-9 with TRBJ1-2, with D hard to call. This CDR3 comprises 12 residues. The ends were cut back, 3 bases at V and 8 bases at J, with 10 bases in the middle. Germline V gives CDR1 SEHNR, CDR2 FQNEAQ (reference sequence). DNA of the CDR3: TGTGCCAGCAGCTTTCTAAATGGGGGCTACACCTTC. As protein: CASSFLNGGYTF.

This clonotype was counted between two and nine times. The chain links TRBV6-5 to TRBJ1-5; D perhaps matches TRBD1 (6 bases). V lost 6 bases to trimming and J lost 7 bases, with 28 bases between them. CDR1 and CDR2 from the germline V gene are MNHEY and SVGAGI. The CDR3 runs to 18 residues. The CDR3 sequence is CASRPPRGGGPPKQPQHF. The CDR3 coding sequence is TGTGCCAGCAGGCCCCCCAGGGGCGGGGGCCCACCCAAACAGCCCCAGCATTTT.